This entry features one T cell receptor (beta chain) sequence. Alongside a J-beta primer mix, a sample-barcoded 5' primer served in a second PCR lasting about 6 to 11 cycles. TCRdb re-analysed the 5' RACE reads in MiXCR, keeping a single row per CDR3 protein. This table holds over 550,000 distinct CDR3 sequences, around 31% found once. The data derive from a study of blood T cells in healthy people across ages. The junction had 13 bases not matched to a gene; V was cut back by 7 bases and J by 4 bases. CDR3 length: 17 residues. CDR1 and CDR2 from the germline V gene are SGHVS and FQNEAQ. The material sequenced was blood. The V gene is TRBV7-8, the J gene TRBJ2-6; 7 positions agree with TRBD1. This TCR derives from a woman over 75 in good health. The CDR3: CASTSTGTFLGANVLTF. CDR3 nucleotides: TGTGCCAGCACCTCGACAGGGACGTTCCTCGGGGCCAACGTCCTGACTTTC.